These T cell receptor beta chains were read from a single sample in a study of T cells in Graves' hyperthyroidism and ophthalmopathy. MiXCR was run by TCRdb on the multiplex PCR reads, yielding one entry per CDR3 protein. The sample yields around 600,000 distinct CDR3 sequences, more than 15% seen once. Sequencing input: blood. These receptors all stem from a woman aged 40 to 49 with Graves' ophthalmopathy. CDR3s include the opening cysteine and the closing phenylalanine or tryptophan. The D gene is left open where the match is weak. A row's size may be missing; if present it is once, few, many or a size class.

many	TRBJ2-3	TRBD1	TRBV20-1	TGCAGTGCTAGAGGAGTAAGGGCCGGACAGGTCACAGATACGCAGTATTTT	CSARGVRAGQVTDTQYF
many	TRBJ2-7	NA	TRBV5-8	TGTGCCAGCAGCTTCCTTGGAGGGAGTAGCTACGAGCAGTACTTC	CASSFLGGSSYEQYF
many	TRBJ2-1	NA	TRBV5-1	TGCGCCAGCAGCTTGGTTGTCCAGTCCTACAATGAGCAGTTCTTC	CASSLVVQSYNEQFF
many	TRBJ2-5	TRBD1	TRBV20-1	TGCAGTGCCATCGGACAGGGGCAAGAGACCCAGTACTTC	CSAIGQGQETQYF
few	TRBJ2-3	NA	TRBV5-1	TGCGCCAGCAGCAAAGGACAGAGCACAGATACGCAGTATTTT	CASSKGQSTDTQYF
many	TRBJ1-3	NA	TRBV3-1	TGTGCCAGCAGCCAAGCAGGGGTGTATGGAAACACCATATATTTT	CASSQAGVYGNTIYF
many	TRBJ2-7	TRBD1	TRBV7-9	TGTGCCAGCAGCTTAGAATTGACGCGGGACAGGGCCTACGAGCAGTACTTC	CASSLELTRDRAYEQYF
NA	TRBJ1-1	NA	TRBV20-1	TGCAGTGCTAGGGACACTGAAGCTTTCTTT	CSARDTEAFF
many	TRBJ2-5	NA	TRBV5-1	TGCGCCAGCAGCTCAAACCGGGACCGGGTGAGGACCGAGGAGACCCAGTACTTC	CASSSNRDRVRTEETQYF
many	TRBJ2-3	NA	TRBV7-3	TGTGCCAGCAGCTTAAGGGCTAGCGACAGGGCAGATACGCAGTATTTT	CASSLRASDRADTQYF
many	TRBJ2-3	TRBD2	TRBV7-8	TGTGCCAGCAGCTTACTGTTTGGTAGCGGGAAATCCGCAGATACGCAGTATTTT	CASSLLFGSGKSADTQYF
many	TRBJ2-7	TRBD2	TRBV20-1	TGCAGTGCTCCCGTCACTCTAGCGGGATACTACGAGCAGTACTTC	CSAPVTLAGYYEQYF
many	TRBJ2-5	NA	TRBV20-1	TGCAGTGCTGGGGCCGGAGGTCAACAAGAGACCCAGTACTTC	CSAGAGGQQETQYF
many	TRBJ2-5	TRBD2	TRBV11-2	TGTGCCAGCAGCTCACCGGGACTAGCGGGAGGGCGGGGGGAGACCCAGTACTTC	CASSSPGLAGGRGETQYF
NA	TRBJ1-4	TRBD1	TRBV18	TGTGCCAGCTCACCATCAAGGGGGCTAGCTAATGAAAAACTGTTTTTT	CASSPSRGLANEKLFF
NA	TRBJ2-1	NA	TRBV27	TGTGCCAGCCTGGCCCGAGGCCTGGCTGACCCCTACAATGAGCAGTTCTTC	CASLARGLADPYNEQFF
NA	TRBJ2-1	NA	TRBV20-1	TGCAGTGCTAGAGGTTGGACAGACTACAATGAGCAGTTCTTT	CSARGWTDYNEQFF
many	TRBJ2-1	TRBD2	TRBV27	TGTGCCACTTCGACTAGCGCCTTTTACAATGAGCAGTTCTTC	CATSTSAFYNEQFF
NA	TRBJ2-3	NA	TRBV5-4	TGTGCCAGCACCAGGGCCGATACGCAGTATTTT	CASTRADTQYF
NA	TRBJ2-5	NA	TRBV6-1	TGTGCCAGCAGTGAATCCCGTGAGTGGGGTGAGACCCAGTACTTC	CASSESREWGETQYF
NA	TRBJ2-2	TRBD2	TRBV20-1	TGCAGTGTCCCCCGTACTAGTACGGGGGGTGAGCTGTTTTTT	CSVPRTSTGGELFF
many	TRBJ2-3	TRBD1	TRBV7-3	TGTGCCAGCAGTATTACAGGGGGCCGCGCAGATACGCAGTATTTT	CASSITGGRADTQYF
NA	TRBJ2-7	TRBD1	TRBV7-9	TGTGCCAGCAGCCCGGCGGGACAGGAGGGCGAGCAGTACTTC	CASSPAGQEGEQYF
many	TRBJ1-1	NA	TRBV7-3	TGTGCCAGCAGCTTAACGCAGTCCCAGGGCTCTGAAGCTTTCTTT	CASSLTQSQGSEAFF
many	TRBJ1-2	NA	TRBV3-1	TGTGCCAGCAGCCAACTGGGCTTGTGGACCTTC	CASSQLGLWTF
NA	TRBJ2-1	NA	TRBV10-2	TGCGCCAGCAGTGAGCATACGCATTACAATGAGCAGTTCTTC	CASSEHTHYNEQFF
NA	TRBJ1-2	NA	TRBV12-5	TGTGCTAGTGGTTTTTGGGGTAGAGACTATGGCTACACCTTC	CASGFWGRDYGYTF
many	TRBJ2-1	NA	TRBV5-8	TGTGCCAGTAATTTCAGGACGAACAATGAGCAGTTCTTC	CASNFRTNNEQFF
many	TRBJ2-1	NA	TRBV11-2	TGTGCCAGCAGCTTAGAAGCGGTAAGCTCCTACAATGAGCAGTTCTTC	CASSLEAVSSYNEQFF